Following are 32 T cell receptor beta chains from one sample sequenced in a study of blood T cell repertoires in COVID-19. Using immunoSEQ multiplex PCR, the repertoire was profiled, and TCRdb retains in-frame clones only, with some absent. In the table there are tens of thousands of clones, about 84% of which are singletons. The source material was peripheral blood. The source of these receptors is a woman aged 70-85 years with acute or convalescent COVID-19.

This clone was counted a single time. The J gene is TRBJ2-1, the V gene TRBV29-1, with D maybe TRBD2 (6 bases). V was shortened by 5 bases and J by 6 bases, with 14 bases between the two germline ends. There are 13 residues in the CDR3. Germline assignment: CDR1 SQVTM and CDR2 ANQGSEA. Here the CDR3 DNA reads TGCAGCGTTCCGGGACTTAGCTCCAATGAGCAGTTCTTC. It specifies CSVPGLSSNEQFF.

V is TRBV4-1 and J is TRBJ1-5; 8 nucleotides line up with TRBD1. V dropped 0 bases and J dropped 6; count of bases not matched to a gene: 10. Germline values: CDR1 MGHRA, CDR2 YSYEKL. The CDR3 consists of 17 residues. CDR3 amino acids: CASSQEGRTGSFQPQHF. CDR3 nucleotides: TGCGCCAGCAGCCAAGAGGGAAGGACAGGGAGCTTTCAGCCCCAGCATTTT.

For the CDR3, the DNA is TGTGCCAGCAGCCAGGACAGTCCACTAACCGGGGAGCTGTTTTTT. It encodes CASSQDSPLTGELFF. The J gene is TRBJ2-2, the V gene TRBV14; TRBD1 is a possible D gene (6 bases). Germline lookup yields CDR1 SGHDN and CDR2 FVKESK. Trimming removed 3 bases at V and 5 bases at J, with 13 bases between. This CDR3 has 15 residues.

The V and J genes are TRBV20-1 and TRBJ1-1; D unclear. The CDR3 consists of 11 residues. Germline loops: CDR1 DFQATT, CDR2 SNEGSKA (reference sequence). Trimming pared 5 bases from V and 2 bases from J, leaving 6 bases between. The CDR3 spells CSALLNTEAFF. The CDR3, as DNA: TGCAGTGCTCTCCTAAACACTGAAGCTTTCTTT.

The chain uses TRBV4-1 and TRBJ2-5; no clear D. This CDR3 spans 15 amino acids. Germline values: CDR1 MGHRA, CDR2 YSYEKL. The ends were cut back, 0 bases at V and 5 bases at J, with 13 bases in the middle. The CDR3 nucleotides read TGCGCCAGCAGCCAAGATTGGTGGCGGTCGGAGACCCAGTACTTC. It codes for CASSQDWWRSETQYF.

The genes are TRBV12-3 or TRBV12-4 and TRBJ1-3; unclear D gene. Deletions cut 5 bases from V and 4 bases from J, with 6 bases between. The CDR3 spans 12 residues. CDR3 sequence reads: CASSPRGNTIYF. CDR3 sequence (DNA): TGTGCCAGCAGTCCACGGGGAAACACCATATATTTT.

The CDR3 region is CASSFADSGTGELFF. The DNA for the CDR3 is TGTGCCAGCAGCTTCGCCGACTCAGGGACCGGGGAGCTGTTTTTT. The chain recombines TRBV7-6 with TRBJ2-2; a weak D match, TRBD1 (5 bases). Germline V gives CDR1 SGHVS, CDR2 FNYEAQ. This CDR3 comprises 15 residues. V was shortened by 3 bases and J by 5 bases, with 13 bases between the two germline ends.

The chain links TRBV7-8 to TRBJ2-3; 8 nucleotides line up with TRBD1. Trimming took 3 bases from V and 4 from J; bases not matched to a gene: 0. This CDR3 is 13 amino acids long. Germline CDR1 reads SGHVS; CDR2 reads FQNEAQ. CDR3 sequence: CASSLDRADTQYF. DNA for the CDR3: TGTGCCAGCAGCTTGGACAGGGCAGATACGCAGTATTTT.

This clone was observed at least ten times. The chain combines TRBV9 with TRBJ1-1, with a weak D call TRBD1 (5 bases). Germline-derived CDR1 and CDR2 are SGDLS and YYNGEE. The CDR3 runs 15 residues. The V and J ends lost 0 bases and 4 bases respectively, with 13 bases between them. In DNA, the CDR3 is TGTGCCAGCAGCGTAGACGTTGACAGAAGCACTGAAGCTTTCTTT. Its protein product is CASSVDVDRSTEAFF. Full variable domain (remainder filled in from reference TRBV9 and TRBJ1-1): DSGVTQTPKHLITATGQRVTLRCSPRSGDLSVYWYQQSLDQGLQFLIQYYNGEERAKGNILERFSAQQFPDLHSELNLSSLELGDSALYFCASSVDVDRSTEAFFGQGTRLTVV.

The CDR3 sequence: CASKRTLDRGYGYTF. For the CDR3, the DNA is TGTGCCAGCAAACGGACACTGGACAGGGGCTATGGCTACACCTTC. This chain links TRBV6-5 with TRBJ1-2; the match to TRBD1 covers 9 bases. The V and J ends lost 7 bases and 4 bases, in that order; junction bases with no gene match: 10. The CDR3 consists of 15 residues. Germline V gene sequence: CDR1 MNHEY, CDR2 SVGAGI.

This chain joins TRBV29-1 and TRBJ1-5; TRBD1 aligns across 8 bases. Trimming cost V 6 bases and J 6 bases; bases outside gene matches: 19. This CDR3 is built from 17 residues. The germline V gene has CDR1 SQVTM and CDR2 ANQGSEA. CDR3 nucleotide sequence: TGCAGCGTGGCACCTCTAGGCTACTCAGGGGGCGTTCAGCCCCAGCATTTT. The encoded protein is CSVAPLGYSGGVQPQHF. The variable domain in full, completed from reference TRBV29-1 and TRBJ1-5, reads SAVISQKPSRDICQRGTSLTIQCQVDSQVTMMFWYRQQPGQSLTLIATANQGSEATYESGFVIDKFPISRPNLTFSTLTVSNMSPEDSSIYLCSVAPLGYSGGVQPQHFGDGTRLSIL.

The genes are TRBV7-2 and TRBJ1-2, with D maybe TRBD1 (5 bases). CDR1 is SGHTA, CDR2 FQGNSA, per germline. The V end lost 5 bases, the J end lost 4 bases, and 11 bases lay between the germline ends. The CDR3 sequence is 13 residues long. The CDR3 DNA reads TGTGCCAGCAGCCCCGGAGGGGTCTATGGCTACACCTTC. Its translation: CASSPGGVYGYTF.

This clone was seen only a few times. The chain joins TRBV11-2 to TRBJ1-4; D gene ambiguous. CDR3 length equals 16 residues. V gave up 4 bases and J gave up 0 bases, with 12 bases separating them. Germline V CDR1 and CDR2: SGHAT, FQNNGV. This chain's CDR3 is CASSSGFLTTNEKLFF. The CDR3 coding sequence is TGTGCCAGCAGCTCCGGGTTCTTGACAACTAATGAAAAACTGTTTTTT.

The chain links TRBV5-4 to TRBJ2-5; the match to TRBD1 covers 10 bases. Germline trimming cut 4 bases from V and 5 bases from J; bases unmatched to any gene: 8. The CDR3 extends over 15 amino acids. The germline CDR1 and CDR2 sequences are SGHNT and YYREEE (reference sequence). In DNA form, the CDR3 reads TGTGCCAGCAGCCAAGGCGGGACAGGGGTGGAGACCCAGTACTTC. Its protein product is CASSQGGTGVETQYF.

The chain couples TRBV5-1 to TRBJ1-2; D possibly corresponds to TRBD1 (6 bases). Germline CDR1 is SGHRS and CDR2 is YFSETQ. V dropped 0 bases and J dropped 1 base, with 10 bases sitting between them. The CDR3 runs to 15 residues. The CDR3 sequence is CASSLVSGDNYGYTF. DNA of the CDR3: TGCGCCAGCAGCTTGGTTTCAGGGGATAACTATGGCTACACCTTC.

The count of this clone is one. This chain uses TRBV24-1 with TRBJ2-1, with D hard to call. The CDR3 is 12 residues long. Per the germline V gene, CDR1 is KGHDR and CDR2 is SFDVKD. Between the trimmed V and J ends, which lost 3 bases and 5 bases, there was a span of 4 bases. CDR3 in amino acids: CATSDGDNEQFF. The CDR3 nucleotides read TGTGCCACCAGTGATGGAGACAATGAGCAGTTCTTC.

The gene calls are TRBV13 and TRBJ1-2, with D possibly being TRBD1 (5 bases). There are 14 residues in the CDR3. Between the trimmed V and J ends, which lost 2 bases and 4 bases, there was a span of 11 bases. Germline assignment: CDR1 PRHDT and CDR2 FYEKMQ (reference sequence). CDR3 sequence: CASSLTGRAYGYTF. The CDR3 DNA reads as TGTGCCAGCAGCTTAACTGGCAGGGCCTATGGCTACACCTTC.

The chain uses TRBV6-2 or TRBV6-3 and TRBJ1-2; 7 nucleotides agree with TRBD1. Unmatched junction bases numbered 11, after V lost 2 bases and J lost 8 bases. The CDR3 extends over 15 amino acids. Germline values: CDR1 MNHEY, CDR2 SVGEGT. The CDR3 coding sequence is TGTGCCAGCAGTTACCGTCGGGACAGTCCGGGGGGCTACACCTTC. Its translation: CASSYRRDSPGGYTF.

The chain combines TRBV7-9 with TRBJ2-1; 9 bases are shared with TRBD2. J gave up 8 bases and V 1 base, and 9 bases lay outside the gene matches. Germline-derived CDR1 and CDR2 are SEHNR and FQNEAQ (reference sequence). This CDR3 is 16 amino acids long. CDR3 sequence (DNA): TGTGCCAGCAGCTTAGAAAGAAGCGGGGGGCGGTATGAGCAGTTCTTC. Protein sequence: CASSLERSGGRYEQFF.

This rearrangement joins TRBV6-5 to TRBJ1-2; the D is unclear. V dropped 7 bases and J dropped 8 bases, with 20 bases sitting between them. The germline V gene has CDR1 MNHEY and CDR2 SVGAGI. This CDR3 comprises 14 residues. The CDR3 DNA reads as TGTGCCAGCACCGACGGCCGGGGAGATTACGGCTACACCTTC. It yields the protein CASTDGRGDYGYTF.

The rearrangement joins TRBV27 to TRBJ2-1, with 7 bases lining up with TRBD2. Germline CDR1 and CDR2: MNHEY and SMNVEV (reference sequence). There are 14 residues in the CDR3. The V and J ends lost 2 bases and 4 bases, in that order; junction bases with no gene match: 2. This CDR3 is CASSLPGLYNEQFF. CDR3 nucleotides: TGTGCCAGCAGTTTACCGGGACTATACAATGAGCAGTTCTTC.

The rearrangement links TRBV6-5 to TRBJ2-2; D may be TRBD2 (6 bases). The V gene lost 10 bases and the J gene lost 6 bases, with 18 bases spanning the gap. Germline CDR1 and CDR2: MNHEY and SVGAGI. CDR3 length: 14 amino acids. DNA for the CDR3: TGTGCCACAAGACCCGGGAGAAAGGCCGGGGAGCTGTTTTTT. Amino acids: CATRPGRKAGELFF.

The V call is TRBV18, the J call TRBJ2-3; the match to TRBD2 covers 12 bases. This CDR3 comprises 18 residues. V lost 4 bases to trimming and J lost 2 bases; unmatched junction nucleotides: 10. Germline V lookup: CDR1 KGHSH, CDR2 LQKENI. CDR3 nucleotide sequence: TGTGCCAGCTCACGAGAGTCGTGGACTAGCGGGAACACAGATACGCAGTATTTT. Translated: CASSRESWTSGNTDTQYF.

The chain links TRBV5-4 to TRBJ2-1, with 7 bases lining up with TRBD2. The CDR3 has 15 amino acids. Germline V gene sequence: CDR1 SGHNT, CDR2 YYREEE (reference sequence). V lost 0 bases and J lost 3; bases outside the gene matches: 3. The CDR3: CASSLVPGGYNEQFF. The CDR3 nucleotides are TGTGCCAGCAGCTTGGTTCCGGGAGGCTACAATGAGCAGTTCTTC.

V usage is TRBV11-2 and J usage is TRBJ2-7; 12 nucleotides align to TRBD2. The length of the CDR3 is 15 residues. Trimming removed 5 bases from V and 5 bases from J; junction bases left unmatched: 7. Germline loops: CDR1 SGHAT, CDR2 FQNNGV. The CDR3 loop reads CASSPLAGGIDEQYV. CDR3 coding DNA: TGTGCCAGCAGCCCACTAGCGGGAGGTATTGACGAGCAGTACGTC.

The V gene is TRBV30, the J gene TRBJ2-1; a possible D gene is TRBD2 (6 bases). This CDR3 region has 15 residues. Between the trimmed V and J ends, which lost 1 base and 2 bases, there was a span of 12 bases. Germline CDR1 GTSNPN, CDR2 SVGIG (reference sequence). The CDR3 reads CAWSAGSGAYNEQFF. DNA of the CDR3: TGTGCCTGGAGTGCGGGGTCGGGGGCCTACAATGAGCAGTTCTTC.

The genes are TRBV7-8 and TRBJ1-2; TRBD1 aligns across 7 bases. After removal of 2 bases from V and 2 bases from J, the junction contained 8 bases not matched to a gene. The V gene's germline CDR1 is SGHVS and CDR2 FQNEAQ. This CDR3 has 16 residues. CDR3 coding DNA: TGTGCCAGCAGCTTATTGGGCAGGGGGTCGAACTATGGCTACACCTTC. Its protein product is CASSLLGRGSNYGYTF.

In this sample, this clone is medium-sized. The chain links TRBV19 to TRBJ2-3; no definite D call. CDR1 and CDR2 (germline): LNHDA, SQIVND (reference sequence). The CDR3 is 12 amino acids. V lost 9 bases and J lost 5, with 12 bases in between. The CDR3 loop is CASRGGGDTQYF. DNA of the CDR3: TGTGCCAGCAGAGGCGGTGGAGATACGCAGTATTTT.

J is TRBJ1-2 and V is TRBV18, with unresolved D. There are 14 residues in the CDR3. From germline, CDR1 is KGHSH and CDR2 LQKENI. Trimming stripped 0 bases from V and 2 bases from J, with 7 bases between. The CDR3 loop is CASSPPLENYGYTF. In DNA, the CDR3 is TGTGCCAGCTCACCACCCCTGGAGAACTATGGCTACACCTTC.

The rearrangement links TRBV2 to TRBJ1-4; D gene unclear. Germline V lookup: CDR1 SNHLY, CDR2 FYNNEI. The CDR3 spans 14 residues. V was cut by 6 bases and J by 0 bases, with 8 bases left in between. The CDR3 sequence: CASSSGSTNEKLFF. CDR3 sequence (DNA): TGTGCCAGCAGCTCGGGATCAACTAATGAAAAACTGTTTTTT.

This clone appeared once. The chain joins TRBV11-2 to TRBJ2-1; TRBD2 agrees at 14 bases. The junction had 6 bases not matched to a gene; V was cut back by 5 bases and J by 6 bases. The CDR3 covers 16 residues. CDR1 SGHAT and CDR2 FQNNGV come from the germline V gene. CDR3 sequence reads: CASSPRTSGRTNEQFF. In nucleotides, the CDR3 is TGTGCCAGCAGCCCCCGGACTAGCGGGAGGACCAATGAGCAGTTCTTC.

J is TRBJ2-1 and V is TRBV11-3, with 7 bases matching TRBD2. Germline V CDR1 and CDR2: SGHNT, YENEEA. This CDR3 is built from 15 residues. V trimming: 5 bases; J trimming: 8 bases; junction bases outside the gene matches: 12. The CDR3 is CASSPPSGLGDEQFF. For the CDR3, the DNA is TGTGCCAGCAGCCCCCCCAGCGGACTAGGGGATGAGCAGTTCTTC. The whole variable domain, filled in from reference TRBV11-3 and TRBJ2-1, reads EAGVVQSPRYKIIEKKQPVAFWCNPISGHNTLYWYLQNLGQGPELLIRYENEEAVDDSQLPKDRFSAERLKGVDSTLKIQPAELGDSAVYLCASSPPSGLGDEQFFGPGTRLTVL.